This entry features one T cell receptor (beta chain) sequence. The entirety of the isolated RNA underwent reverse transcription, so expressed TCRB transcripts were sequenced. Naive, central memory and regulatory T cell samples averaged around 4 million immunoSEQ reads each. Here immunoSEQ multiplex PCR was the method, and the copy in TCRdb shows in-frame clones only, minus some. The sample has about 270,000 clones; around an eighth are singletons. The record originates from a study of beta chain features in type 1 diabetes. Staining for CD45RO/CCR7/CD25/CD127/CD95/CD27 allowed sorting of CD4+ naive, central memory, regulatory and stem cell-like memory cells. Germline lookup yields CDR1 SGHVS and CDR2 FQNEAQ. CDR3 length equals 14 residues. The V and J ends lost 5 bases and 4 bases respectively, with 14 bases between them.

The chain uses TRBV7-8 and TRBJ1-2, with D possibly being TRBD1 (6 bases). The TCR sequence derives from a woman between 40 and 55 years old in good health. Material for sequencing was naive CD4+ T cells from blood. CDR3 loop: CASSEGSGVYGYTF. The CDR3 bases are TGTGCCAGCAGCGAAGGTTCAGGGGTCTATGGCTACACCTTC.